This entry is about one TCR beta chain. Its specificity is not known. This CDR3 region has 13 residues. Germline V gene data show CDR1 as SGHRS and CDR2 as YFSETQ. V gave up 3 bases and J gave up 3 bases, with 8 bases separating them. TEMRA cells were FACS-enriched, unlike CD8+ and CD4+ T cells, which were negatively isolated. The data originate from a study of CD8 T cells in Susac syndrome. RNA in amounts of about 0.45 to 1 ug was reverse transcribed with random hexamers. An immunoSEQ multiplex PCR generated amplified TCR beta CDR3 products spanning 54 Vbeta and 13 Jbeta. TCRdb analysed the immunoSEQ multiplex PCR reads with MiXCR anew, one entry per CDR3 protein. Of nearly 200,000 distinct CDR3 sequences in the sample, 90% to 95% were seen once. The study's findings and limits: By the study's own acknowledgment, its TCR sequencing and HLA analysis included relatively few individuals.

This clonotype was obtained from a human donor with multiple sclerosis. V and J are TRBV5-1 and TRBJ2-3; TRBD2 is a possible D gene (5 bases). Sequencing was done on a sample of CD4+ T cells from PBMCs. In DNA form, the CDR3 reads TGCGCCAGCAGCTCTCGGGGTACAGATACGCAGTATTTT. Encoded protein: CASSSRGTDTQYF.